The 26 T cell receptor beta chains below come from one sample, sequenced in a study of blood T cell repertoires in COVID-19. Generated by immunoSEQ multiplex PCR, the TCRdb table keeps only in-frame clones and is missing some. The profile shows 200,000 to 250,000 clones, 75% to 85% of them singletons. The sample taken for sequencing was PBMCs or T cells enriched from blood (not recorded which). The receptors derive from a woman in her 40s with acute COVID-19.

The chain recombines TRBV6-4 with TRBJ1-1, with TRBD1 identical over 7 bases. Germline V gives CDR1 MRHNA, CDR2 SNTAGT. The CDR3 has 15 amino acids. Trimming at V came to 7 bases and at J to 3 bases, leaving 11 bases not matched to a gene. The CDR3 nucleotides are TGTGCCAGCACCGAGACAGGGATCGGTTACACTGAAGCTTTCTTT. Residues: CASTETGIGYTEAFF.

This clone was seen just once. The CDR3 DNA sequence: TGTGCCAGCAGTGAAGTAGGAGCCACCGGCTACACCTTC. This codes for CASSEVGATGYTF. The chain employs TRBV6-1 and TRBJ1-2; no firm D call. Germline V gene sequence: CDR1 MNHNS, CDR2 SASEGT. The CDR3 loop spans 13 amino acids. Between the trimmed V and J ends, which lost 1 base and 8 bases, there was a span of 11 bases.

V gene TRBV6-5 combines with J gene TRBJ1-5, with D tentatively TRBD1 (5 bases). Per germline, CDR1 MNHEY and CDR2 SVGAGI. The V end lost 6 bases, the J end lost 6 bases, and 6 bases lay between the germline ends. This CDR3 comprises 11 residues. The CDR3 DNA follows: TGTGCCAGCAGGGGGGGTCAGCCCCAGCATTTT. It is translated as CASRGGQPQHF.

The chain links TRBV5-1 to TRBJ2-4; the match to TRBD1 covers 9 bases. The CDR3 length is 14 residues. V gave up 4 bases and J gave up 6 bases; unmatched junction bases: 5. In germline, CDR1 is SGHRS, CDR2 YFSETQ. The CDR3 loop is CASSIWTGVNIQYF. The DNA of the CDR3 is TGCGCCAGCAGCATATGGACAGGGGTAAACATTCAGTACTTC.

The chain joins TRBV3-1 (or the pseudogene TRBV3-2) to TRBJ1-4; 9 bases agree with TRBD1. In germline, CDR1 is LGHDT, CDR2 YNNKEL (reference sequence). This CDR3 contains 15 residues. J was trimmed by 7 bases and V by 4 bases; bases with no gene match: 7. The CDR3 coding sequence is TGTGCCAGCAGCCTCAACAGGGGGCATGGTGAAAAACTGTTTTTT. Translation gives CASSLNRGHGEKLFF.

The chain is built from TRBV5-1 and TRBJ1-2; D not certain. This CDR3 has 15 amino acids. V was trimmed by 6 bases and J by 0 bases, leaving 15 bases between them. Germline V CDR1 and CDR2: SGHRS, YFSETQ. The chain's CDR3 is CASTPESRTNYGYTF. Written as DNA, the CDR3 is TGCGCCAGCACCCCTGAGAGCAGGACTAACTATGGCTACACCTTC.

The J gene is TRBJ2-3, the V gene TRBV29-1, with a tentative D call TRBD1 (6 bases). The CDR3 has 16 residues. V lost 0 bases to trimming and J lost 5 bases, with 18 bases between them. The germline V gene encodes CDR1 SQVTM and CDR2 ANQGSEA. The CDR3: CSVEDWWTEDKDTQYF. CDR3 in DNA: TGCAGCGTTGAAGATTGGTGGACAGAGGACAAAGATACGCAGTATTTT.

The chain is built from TRBV21-1 and TRBJ1-3; the D call in the table, TRBD1, was not verified against the DNA. TRBV21-1 is termed a pseudogene. The CDR3 is 15 residues long. CDR3 residues: CASSKVQGLGNTIYF. CDR3 bases: TGTGCCAGCAGCAAAGTTCAGGGCCTGGGAAACACCATATATTTT.

The chain joins TRBV12-3 or TRBV12-4 to TRBJ2-7; TRBD1 aligns across 8 bases. CDR3 length equals 12 residues. The V gene end was trimmed by 6 bases and the J gene end by 6 bases; junction bases not matched to a gene: 4. Here the CDR3 reads CASSLQGVEQYF. The CDR3 region has the DNA TGTGCCAGCAGCTTACAGGGGGTCGAGCAGTACTTC.

The chain links TRBV7-8 to TRBJ2-5, with 7 positions matching TRBD2. This CDR3 has 15 residues. The V segment lost 5 bases and the J segment 1 base; nucleotides outside the gene matches: 7. The V gene's germline CDR1 is SGHVS and CDR2 FQNEAQ. CDR3 DNA sequence: TGTGCCAGCAGCGCAAGCGGGACCGGCCAAGAGACCCAGTACTTC. Translating it yields CASSASGTGQETQYF.

This clone was counted a few times. CDR3 in amino acids: CASSYRVRGTDTQYF. CDR3 DNA: TGTGCCAGCAGTTATAGGGTCAGGGGAACAGATACGCAGTATTTT. The chain has TRBV6-2 or TRBV6-3 and TRBJ2-3; perhaps TRBD1 as D (6 bases). Germline-derived CDR1 and CDR2 are MNHEY and SVGEGT. CDR3 length equals 15 residues. V was pared by 3 bases and J by 3 bases, with 13 bases between.

This clone was counted many times. The gene calls are TRBV27 and TRBJ2-3; no reliable D call. V was trimmed by 7 bases and J by 5 bases, leaving 10 bases between them. There are 12 residues in the CDR3. CDR1 is MNHEY, CDR2 SMNVEV, per germline (reference sequence). CDR3 in amino acids: CASIGPGDTQYF. CDR3 sequence (DNA): TGTGCCAGCATTGGTCCGGGAGATACGCAGTATTTT.

This chain connects TRBV5-8 to TRBJ2-5, with 8 bases that match TRBD2. This CDR3 has 14 residues. The V segment lost 3 bases and the J segment 5 bases; nucleotides outside the gene matches: 6. The V gene's germline CDR1 is SGHTS and CDR2 YDEGEE. The CDR3 spells CASSSRGGGETQYF. CDR3 bases: TGTGCCAGCAGCTCCCGTGGCGGGGGGGAGACCCAGTACTTC.

V and J are TRBV10-3 and TRBJ2-5; 8 bases agree with TRBD2. Looked up from germline, CDR1 is ENHRY and CDR2 is SYGVKD. The CDR3 loop spans 11 amino acids. Losses at the gene ends were 9 bases for V and 5 bases for J; bases not matched to a gene: 2. In DNA, the CDR3 is TGTGCCATATCGGGAGGGGAGACCCAGTACTTC. Its protein product is CAISGGETQYF.

J is TRBJ1-3 and V is TRBV5-4; the D is unclear. The germline V and J ends were trimmed by 0 bases and 0 bases, with 7 bases remaining between them. The CDR3 extends over 15 amino acids. From germline, CDR1 is SGHNT and CDR2 YYREEE (reference sequence). CDR3 region: CASSLDPLSGNTIYF. DNA of the CDR3: TGTGCCAGCAGCTTGGATCCTCTCTCTGGAAACACCATATATTTT.

The V and J genes are TRBV3-1 (or the pseudogene TRBV3-2) and TRBJ2-1; D may be TRBD2 (5 bases). V was trimmed by 3 bases and J by 2 bases, leaving 20 bases between them. CDR3 length: 18 residues. Germline assignment: CDR1 LGHDT and CDR2 YNNKEL (reference sequence). The CDR3 bases are TGTGCCAGCAGCCATAAAGAGGTAGCGCCTCTCACCTACAATGAGCAGTTCTTC. It is translated as CASSHKEVAPLTYNEQFF.

This chain connects TRBV7-9 to TRBJ2-5, with no clear D. Trimming stripped 3 bases from V and 4 bases from J, with 12 bases between. Germline lookup yields CDR1 SEHNR and CDR2 FQNEAQ (reference sequence). CDR3 size: 14 residues. CDR3 in DNA: TGTGCCAGCAGCTTTACTAATAATGGAGAGACCCAGTACTTC. Translated, it gives CASSFTNNGETQYF.

The J gene is TRBJ1-5, the V gene TRBV5-1, with 9 bases matching TRBD1. V shed 4 bases and J 2 bases; nucleotides not matched to a gene: 4. Germline-derived CDR1 and CDR2 are SGHRS and YFSETQ. This CDR3 has 15 amino acids. CDR3 sequence (DNA): TGCGCCAGCAGCCGGACAGGGGAGGGCAATCAGCCCCAGCATTTT. Encoded protein: CASSRTGEGNQPQHF. The full variable domain, completed using reference TRBV5-1 and TRBJ1-5, is KAGVTQTPRYLIKTRGQQVTLSCSPISGHRSVSWYQQTPGQGLQFLFEYFSETQRNKGNFPGRFSGRQFSNSRSEMNVSTLELGDSALYLCASSRTGEGNQPQHFGDGTRLSIL.

The rearrangement uses TRBV9 and TRBJ2-1; 11 nucleotides match TRBD2. CDR3 size: 15 residues. CDR1 is SGDLS, CDR2 YYNGEE, per germline. The V segment lost 3 bases and the J segment 3 bases; nucleotides outside the gene matches: 2. The CDR3 reads CASSELAGDYNEQFF. In DNA, the CDR3 is TGTGCCAGCAGCGAACTAGCGGGGGACTACAATGAGCAGTTCTTC.

The rearrangement links TRBV24-1 to TRBJ2-3, with 7 bases lining up with TRBD1. V gave up 4 bases and J gave up 0 bases; unmatched junction bases: 6. CDR1 is KGHDR, CDR2 SFDVKD, per germline. This CDR3 has 16 residues. Written as DNA, the CDR3 is TGTGCCACCAGTGAGACAGACAGGGTCAGCACAGATACGCAGTATTTT. This gives the protein CATSETDRVSTDTQYF.

This clone appeared a few times. Other nucleotide sequences in the sample specify the same CDR3. The CDR3 DNA reads TGTGCCAGCAGCCCGGGGCGGGGTGGGAGGGGGGAGCAGTACTTC. It specifies CASSPGRGGRGEQYF. The chain uses TRBV5-4 and TRBJ2-7; D possibly corresponds to TRBD2 (7 bases). Germline CDR1 and CDR2: SGHNT and YYREEE (reference sequence). V was cut by 4 bases and J by 7 bases, with 21 bases left in between. CDR3 size: 15 residues.

This rearrangement joins TRBV3-1 (or the pseudogene TRBV3-2) to TRBJ1-4, with 12 nucleotides matching TRBD1. The CDR3 has 16 residues. V lost 6 bases and J lost 8; bases outside the gene matches: 10. Germline assignment: CDR1 LGHDT and CDR2 YNNKEL (reference sequence). This chain's CDR3 is CASSSIRDRGREKLFF. CDR3 bases: TGTGCCAGCAGTTCTATACGGGACAGGGGGCGCGAAAAACTGTTTTTT.

The V call is TRBV11-3, the J call TRBJ2-2; weak D call: TRBD1 (6 bases). The CDR3 runs to 15 residues. Deletions cut 6 bases from V and 2 bases from J, with 13 bases between. The germline CDR1 and CDR2 sequences are SGHNT and YENEEA. The CDR3, as DNA: TGTGCCAGCAGGTCCGGGACACAAAACACCGGGGAGCTGTTTTTT. Translated, it gives CASRSGTQNTGELFF.

V gene TRBV5-1 combines with J gene TRBJ1-2; TRBD1 agrees at 9 bases. V dropped 8 bases and J dropped 7; count of bases not matched to a gene: 18. Per the germline V gene, CDR1 is SGHRS and CDR2 is YFSETQ. This CDR3 contains 16 residues. The CDR3 protein is CASLPDLDRGFIGYTF. The CDR3 coding sequence is TGCGCCAGTCTACCAGACCTTGACAGGGGGTTTATTGGCTACACCTTC. Variable domain in full (rest from reference TRBV5-1 and TRBJ1-2): KAGVTQTPRYLIKTRGQQVTLSCSPISGHRSVSWYQQTPGQGLQFLFEYFSETQRNKGNFPGRFSGRQFSNSRSEMNVSTLELGDSALYLCASLPDLDRGFIGYTFGSGTRLTVV.

V usage is TRBV7-8 and J usage is TRBJ1-1; no definite D call. V lost 1 base and J 0 bases, leaving 15 bases between the germline ends. The CDR3 is 17 amino acids. Germline CDR1 and CDR2: SGHVS and FQNEAQ. The CDR3 DNA reads as TGTGCCAGCAGCTTAGGTCCACTCTCGAGCTTGAACACTGAAGCTTTCTTT. Its translation is CASSLGPLSSLNTEAFF.

The chain uses TRBV24-1 and TRBJ2-7; D gene ambiguous. The CDR3 contains 14 residues. Germline V gene lookup returns CDR1 KGHDR and CDR2 SFDVKD. The V end lost 0 bases, the J end lost 4 bases, and 9 bases lay between the germline ends. DNA for the CDR3: TGTGCCACCAGTGATTTGACGTACTGGTACGAGCAGTACTTC. It specifies CATSDLTYWYEQYF.